A selection of T cell receptor beta chains follows, all from one sample in a study of shared clonotypes between healthy human individuals. The table came from immunoSEQ multiplex PCR; TCRdb's copy has only in-frame clones and leaves some out. This repertoire shows some 2 million clones, approximately 95% found once; its top ten account for under 1.5%. The sequencing input was naive CD8+ T cells sorted from blood. The receptors derive from a man between 18 and 35 years old in good health. CDR3s include the opening cysteine and the closing phenylalanine or tryptophan. D genes are given only for firm matches. Part of the rows lack a size; the others show once, few, many or a class for expanded clones.

size: -; V: TRBV28; D: TRBD2; J: TRBJ2-3; DNA: TGTGCCAGCAGTGCCATTACGACTAGCGGCGGTTCCACAGATACGCAGTATTTT; CDR3: CASSAITTSGGSTDTQYF
size: once; V: TRBV29-1; D: -; J: TRBJ2-6; DNA: TGCAGCGTTGAACTCCGAATCTCTGGGGCCAACGTCCTGACTTTC; CDR3: CSVELRISGANVLTF
size: -; V: TRBV5-1; D: TRBD2; J: TRBJ2-7; DNA: TGCGCCAGCAGCTTGGATCCGGGACTAGCGGACTACGAGCAGTACTTC; CDR3: CASSLDPGLADYEQYF
size: -; V: TRBV27; D: TRBD1; J: TRBJ1-1; DNA: TGTGCCAACGAACCGAATTGGGCAGGGGGCACTGAAGCTTTCTTT; CDR3: CANEPNWAGGTEAFF
size: -; V: TRBV28; D: -; J: TRBJ1-6; DNA: TGTGCCAGCGGACCAGGGACTTCGTTTAATTCACCCCTCCACTTT; CDR3: CASGPGTSFNSPLHF
size: -; V: TRBV4-1; D: TRBD2; J: TRBJ2-2; DNA: TGCGCCAGCAGCCACTCTAGCGGGGGGCCCCCGAACACCGGGGAGCTGTTTTTT; CDR3: CASSHSSGGPPNTGELFF
size: -; V: TRBV4-1; D: -; J: TRBJ2-7; DNA: TGCGCCAGCAGCCAGGAGGGTGGCGGCGCCCTCTCCTACGAGCAGTACTTC; CDR3: CASSQEGGGALSYEQYF
size: -; V: TRBV11-2; D: -; J: TRBJ2-5; DNA: TGTGCCAGCAGCTCTGGGGCCTCGGAGGGGGAGACCCAGTACTTC; CDR3: CASSSGASEGETQYF
size: -; V: TRBV6-5; D: -; J: TRBJ1-2; DNA: TGTGCCAGCTTCAGCGTCTATGGCTACACCTTC; CDR3: CASFSVYGYTF
size: -; V: TRBV10-1; D: -; J: TRBJ2-7; DNA: TGCGCCAGCAGTATAGACGGTTCCTACGAGCAGTACTTC; CDR3: CASSIDGSYEQYF
size: -; V: TRBV27; D: TRBD1; J: TRBJ1-1; DNA: TGTGCCAGCAAGCTGACAGGGGGTGAGGGTTTCACTGAAGCTTTCTTT; CDR3: CASKLTGGEGFTEAFF
size: -; V: TRBV6-1; D: -; J: TRBJ2-7; DNA: TGTGCCAGCAGTGGCCGGACGCCCGCTGACAACGAGCAGTACTTC; CDR3: CASSGRTPADNEQYF
size: -; V: TRBV30; D: -; J: TRBJ2-7; DNA: TGTGCCTGGACCCCCGGGCCCTTAGGCTACGAGCAGTACTTC; CDR3: CAWTPGPLGYEQYF
size: -; V: TRBV25-1; D: -; J: TRBJ2-1; DNA: TGTGCCGTATTAGGAGGCAATGAGCAGTTCTTC; CDR3: CAVLGGNEQFF
size: -; V: TRBV27; D: -; J: TRBJ2-2; DNA: TGTGCCAGCAGGCCAGGGGCGAACACCGGGGAGCTGTTTTTT; CDR3: CASRPGANTGELFF
size: -; V: TRBV19; D: -; J: TRBJ2-1; DNA: TGTGCCAGTAGTATTGGACCATCCCTATACAATGAGCAGTTCTTC; CDR3: CASSIGPSLYNEQFF
size: -; V: TRBV6-5; D: TRBD1; J: TRBJ2-4; DNA: TGTGCCAGCAGCTTGGGACAGGGGGACATTCAGTACTTC; CDR3: CASSLGQGDIQYF
size: -; V: TRBV7-3; D: TRBD2; J: TRBJ2-2; DNA: TGTGCCAGCAGCTTAGGGACTACAAACACCGGGGAGCTGTTTTTT; CDR3: CASSLGTTNTGELFF
size: -; V: TRBV7-9; D: -; J: TRBJ2-7; DNA: TGTGCCAGCAGCTCCCCGGGTGGCCTAGGGTACGAGCAGTACTTC; CDR3: CASSSPGGLGYEQYF
size: -; V: TRBV7-9; D: TRBD2; J: TRBJ2-7; DNA: TGTGCCAGCACCGCGGGAGCTTACGAGCAGTACTTC; CDR3: CASTAGAYEQYF
size: -; V: TRBV4-1; D: TRBD1; J: TRBJ1-5; DNA: TGCGCCAGCAGCCAAGATCCCGGGACAGCGAATTGGCCCCAGCATTTT; CDR3: CASSQDPGTANWPQHF
size: -; V: TRBV19; D: TRBD2; J: TRBJ2-7; DNA: TGTGCCAGTAGTCTACTAGCGGGTCACGAGCAGTACTTC; CDR3: CASSLLAGHEQYF
size: -; V: TRBV5-6; D: TRBD2; J: TRBJ2-5; DNA: TGTGCCAGCACAACCGCTCCTCTAGCGGGATCCGAGACCCAGTACTTC; CDR3: CASTTAPLAGSETQYF
size: -; V: TRBV4-1; D: -; J: TRBJ2-7; DNA: TGCGCCAGCAGCCTCCATATCACTCACTACGAGCAGTACTTC; CDR3: CASSLHITHYEQYF
size: -; V: TRBV27; D: TRBD1; J: TRBJ2-7; DNA: TGTGCCAGCAGCCATACAGGGGATGTCTCCTACGAGCAGTACTTC; CDR3: CASSHTGDVSYEQYF
size: once; V: TRBV6-1; D: -; J: TRBJ1-1; DNA: TGTGCCAGCAGTGCACAGGGTTGGGCTTTCTTT; CDR3: CASSAQGWAFF
size: -; V: TRBV5-1; D: -; J: TRBJ2-7; DNA: TGCGCCAGCAGCTTCATTGACAGGACCTACGAGCAGTACTTC; CDR3: CASSFIDRTYEQYF
size: -; V: TRBV13; D: TRBD1; J: TRBJ1-1; DNA: TGTGCCAGCAGGGCAGGGGGCTCGTGGACTGAAGCTTTCTTT; CDR3: CASRAGGSWTEAFF
size: -; V: TRBV11-2; D: TRBD1; J: TRBJ1-1; DNA: TGTGCCAGCAGCATCCCAGGGGGGAGCACTGAAGCTTTCTTT; CDR3: CASSIPGGSTEAFF
size: -; V: TRBV6-6; D: -; J: TRBJ2-7; DNA: TGTGCCAGCAGTTACGCCCACTTGGCCTACGAGCAGTACTTC; CDR3: CASSYAHLAYEQYF
size: -; V: TRBV28; D: -; J: TRBJ2-7; DNA: TGTGCCAGCGGGCCCAACCCCCCCTACGAGCAGTACTTC; CDR3: CASGPNPPYEQYF
size: -; V: TRBV28; D: -; J: TRBJ2-2; DNA: TGTGCCAGCAGTGGGAAGAGTGCTCTCGCCGGGGAGCTGTTTTTT; CDR3: CASSGKSALAGELFF
size: -; V: TRBV9; D: TRBD2; J: TRBJ2-1; DNA: TGTGCCAGCAGCCCCAGAACTAGCGATGAGCAGTTCTTC; CDR3: CASSPRTSDEQFF
size: once; V: TRBV5-1; D: -; J: TRBJ2-7; DNA: TGCGCCAGCAGCTTCAACTTTAGAGGCACCGCCTACGAGCAGTACTTC; CDR3: CASSFNFRGTAYEQYF
size: many; V: TRBV11-2; D: -; J: TRBJ2-5; DNA: TGTGCCAGCAGCTTAGGAGAGACCCAGTACTTC; CDR3: CASSLGETQYF
size: -; V: TRBV5-1; D: TRBD2; J: TRBJ2-3; DNA: TGCGCCAGCAGCTTGGCCGCTAGCGGGGCCGGAGATACGCAGTATTTT; CDR3: CASSLAASGAGDTQYF